This T cell receptor (beta chain) comes out of a study of cytomegalovirus exposure and HLA in healthy donors. Study-wide results and caveats: Links to common viral pathogens appeared, in a later analysis, for several of the most significant clusters. Cytomegalovirus-associated status was assigned to fewer than 200 TCR beta chains.

Only a few counts were recorded for this clone. Its specificity is not known. Trimming pared 2 bases from V and 3 bases from J, leaving 11 bases between. This CDR3 is 15 amino acids long. The V gene's germline CDR1 is MNHEY and CDR2 SVGAGI. Both 60 Vbeta primers and 13 Jbeta primers went into the PCR. TCRdb's table, derived via immunoSEQ multiplex PCR, lists solely in-frame clones and lacks some. The sample lists roughly 160,000 clones; 70% to 90% were seen once. The chain links TRBV6-5 to TRBJ1-5; possibly TRBD1 for D (6 bases). Sequencing was performed on PBMCs. The receptor's source is a man aged 18 to 30 in good health and CMV-seropositive. For the CDR3, the DNA is TGTGCCAGCAGTTACCGAAGGGGGAACAATCAGCCCCAGCATTTT. Residues: CASSYRRGNNQPQHF.